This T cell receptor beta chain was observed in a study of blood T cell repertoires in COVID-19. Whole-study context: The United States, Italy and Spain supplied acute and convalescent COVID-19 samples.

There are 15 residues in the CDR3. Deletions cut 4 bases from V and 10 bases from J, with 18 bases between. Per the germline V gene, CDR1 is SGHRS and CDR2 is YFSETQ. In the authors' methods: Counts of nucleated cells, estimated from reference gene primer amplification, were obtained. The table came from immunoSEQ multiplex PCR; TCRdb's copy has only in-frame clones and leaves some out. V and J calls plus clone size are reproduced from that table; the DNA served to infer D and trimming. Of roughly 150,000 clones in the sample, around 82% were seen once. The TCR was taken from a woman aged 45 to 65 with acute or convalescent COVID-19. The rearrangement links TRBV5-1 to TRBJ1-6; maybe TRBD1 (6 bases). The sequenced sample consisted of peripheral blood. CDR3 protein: CASSVNTGSESPLHF. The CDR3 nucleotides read TGCGCCAGCAGCGTGAATACAGGGTCAGAATCACCCCTCCACTTT.